This T cell receptor (beta chain) appears in the sequencing data of a study of chemoradiotherapy in HPV16-positive cancers. Broader study findings: In HPV16-positive patients, HPV-responsive T-cell expansion tracked better recurrence-free survival.

On this clone: Its antigen is unknown.

Germline V gives CDR1 SQVTM, CDR2 ANQGSEA. The CDR3 is 17 amino acids. The J segment lost 6 bases and the V segment lost 4 bases, leaving 16 bases of the junction unmatched. Repeated repertoire sampling spanned the course of chemoradiotherapy. Generated by immunoSEQ multiplex PCR, the TCRdb table keeps only in-frame clones and is missing some. The sample has more than 20,000 clones; more than 75% are singletons. This TCR was sampled from a human donor with HPV-associated anogenital cancer. The source material was blood, sampled from a patient who underwent chemoradiotherapy. V gene TRBV29-1 combines with J gene TRBJ2-1; 9 bases match TRBD1. Written as DNA, the CDR3 is TGCAGCGTTGGTGTTAATGTGCGGACAGGGGTGGGCAATGAGCAGTTCTTC. This encodes CSVGVNVRTGVGNEQFF.